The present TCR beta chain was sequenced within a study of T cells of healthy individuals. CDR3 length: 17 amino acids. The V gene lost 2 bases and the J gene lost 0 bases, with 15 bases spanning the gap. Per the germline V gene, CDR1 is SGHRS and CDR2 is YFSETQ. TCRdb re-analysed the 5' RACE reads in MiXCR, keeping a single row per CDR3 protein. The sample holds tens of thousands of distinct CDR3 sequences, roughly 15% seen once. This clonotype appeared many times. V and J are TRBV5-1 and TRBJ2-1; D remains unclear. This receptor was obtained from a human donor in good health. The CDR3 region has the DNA TGCGCCAGCAGCTTTTATAGGAGCCTTAGCTCCTACAATGAGCAGTTCTTC. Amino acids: CASSFYRSLSSYNEQFF.